Sequencing of this T cell receptor (beta chain) was carried out in a study of a mutant IDH1 vaccine in newly diagnosed glioma. A remark on this clone: The antigen is not known.

Profiled with immunoSEQ multiplex PCR; TCRdb holds only in-frame clones, not every one. There are about 83,000 clones in the sample; 81% occur only once, and 5% to 6.5% lies in the top ten. As for time point: week 47, end of study. All doses held 300 ug of mutant IDH1 20-mer peptide, with topical imiquimod. Across weeks 1, 3, 5, 7, 11, 15, 19 and 23, patients received a vaccination each time, eight in all. The CDR3 length is 11 residues. Sequencing used PBMCs, obtained from a glioma patient whose treatment included an IDH1 peptide vaccine. The receptor was isolated from a man aged 40-55 years with glioma. V usage is TRBV21-1 and J usage is TRBJ1-6. TRBV21-1 is a pseudogene segment. This CDR3 reads CASSRDSPLHF. The CDR3, as DNA: TGTGCCAGCAGCCGGGACTCACCCCTCCACTTT.